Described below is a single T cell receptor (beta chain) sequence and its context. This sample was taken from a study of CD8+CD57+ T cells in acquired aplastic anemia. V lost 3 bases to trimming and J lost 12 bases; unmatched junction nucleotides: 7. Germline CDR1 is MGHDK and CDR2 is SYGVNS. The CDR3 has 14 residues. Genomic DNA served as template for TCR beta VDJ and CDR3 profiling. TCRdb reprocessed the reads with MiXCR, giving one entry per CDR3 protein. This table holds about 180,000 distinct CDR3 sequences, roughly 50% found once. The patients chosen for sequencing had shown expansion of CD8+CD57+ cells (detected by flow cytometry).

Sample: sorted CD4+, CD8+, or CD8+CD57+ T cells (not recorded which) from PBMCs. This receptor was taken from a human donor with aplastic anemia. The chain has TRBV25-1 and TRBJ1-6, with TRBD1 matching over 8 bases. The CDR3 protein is CASSDAGQVEPLHF. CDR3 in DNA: TGTGCCAGCAGTGACGCGGGACAGGTGGAACCCCTCCACTTT.